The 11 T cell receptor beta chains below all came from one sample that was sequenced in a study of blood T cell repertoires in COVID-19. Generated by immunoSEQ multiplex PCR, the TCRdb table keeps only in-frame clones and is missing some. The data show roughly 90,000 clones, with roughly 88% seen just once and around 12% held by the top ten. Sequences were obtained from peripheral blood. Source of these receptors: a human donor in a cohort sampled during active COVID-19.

CDR3 in amino acids: CASSPGAGGVLDEQFF. The CDR3 DNA sequence: TGTGCCAGCAGCCCAGGGGCGGGAGGGGTGTTGGATGAGCAGTTCTTC. The chain joins TRBV11-3 to TRBJ2-1, with 9 positions matching TRBD2. V was clipped by 5 bases and J by 8 bases; unmatched bases: 13. This CDR3 spans 16 amino acids. Germline V lookup: CDR1 SGHNT, CDR2 YENEEA. The full variable domain, its missing parts supplied by reference TRBV11-3 and TRBJ2-1, is EAGVVQSPRYKIIEKKQPVAFWCNPISGHNTLYWYLQNLGQGPELLIRYENEEAVDDSQLPKDRFSAERLKGVDSTLKIQPAELGDSAVYLCASSPGAGGVLDEQFFGPGTRLTVL.

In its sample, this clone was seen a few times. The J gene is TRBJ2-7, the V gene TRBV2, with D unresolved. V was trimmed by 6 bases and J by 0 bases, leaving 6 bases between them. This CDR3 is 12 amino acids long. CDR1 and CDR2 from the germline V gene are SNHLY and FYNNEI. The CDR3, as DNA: TGTGCCAGCAGACAGCTCTCCTACGAGCAGTACTTC. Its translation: CASRQLSYEQYF.

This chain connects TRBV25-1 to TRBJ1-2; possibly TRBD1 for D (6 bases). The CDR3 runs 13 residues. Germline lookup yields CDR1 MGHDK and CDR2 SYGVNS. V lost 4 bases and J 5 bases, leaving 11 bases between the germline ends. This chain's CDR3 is CASSVNRAYGYTF. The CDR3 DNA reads TGTGCCAGCAGTGTAAACAGGGCTTATGGCTACACCTTC.

CDR3 loop: CASSYWQGAYEQYF. CDR3 in DNA: TGTGCCAGCAGTTATTGGCAGGGGGCCTACGAGCAGTACTTC. The gene calls are TRBV6-5 and TRBJ2-7, with 7 positions matching TRBD1. Per germline, CDR1 MNHEY and CDR2 SVGAGI. V was pared by 3 bases and J by 2 bases, with 4 bases of the junction left unmatched. The CDR3 spans 14 residues.

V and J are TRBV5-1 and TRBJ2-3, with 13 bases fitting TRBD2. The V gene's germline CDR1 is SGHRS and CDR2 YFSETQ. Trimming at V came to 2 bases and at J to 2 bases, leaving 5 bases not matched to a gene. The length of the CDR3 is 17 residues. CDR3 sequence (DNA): TGCGCCAGCAGCTTCGGACTAGCGGGAGCAATCACAGATACGCAGTATTTT. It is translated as CASSFGLAGAITDTQYF.

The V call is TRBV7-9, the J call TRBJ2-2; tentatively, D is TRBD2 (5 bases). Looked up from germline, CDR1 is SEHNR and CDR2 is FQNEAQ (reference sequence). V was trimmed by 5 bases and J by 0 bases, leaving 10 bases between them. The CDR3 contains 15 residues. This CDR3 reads CASSRGQTNTGELFF. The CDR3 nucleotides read TGTGCCAGCAGCCGCGGGCAAACGAACACCGGGGAGCTGTTTTTT.

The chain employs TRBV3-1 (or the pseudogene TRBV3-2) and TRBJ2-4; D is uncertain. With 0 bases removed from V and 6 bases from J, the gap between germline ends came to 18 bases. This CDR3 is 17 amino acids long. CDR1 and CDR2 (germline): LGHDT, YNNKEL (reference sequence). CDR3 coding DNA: TGTGCCAGCAGCCAAGATCGAAACACGCAACCACCAAACATTCAGTACTTC. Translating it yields CASSQDRNTQPPNIQYF.

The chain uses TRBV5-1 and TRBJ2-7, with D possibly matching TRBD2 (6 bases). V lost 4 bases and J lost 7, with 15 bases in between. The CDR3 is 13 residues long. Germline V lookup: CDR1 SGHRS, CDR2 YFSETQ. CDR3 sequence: CASSRDREREQYF. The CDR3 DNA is TGCGCCAGCAGCCGGGACCGGGAGCGGGAGCAGTACTTC.

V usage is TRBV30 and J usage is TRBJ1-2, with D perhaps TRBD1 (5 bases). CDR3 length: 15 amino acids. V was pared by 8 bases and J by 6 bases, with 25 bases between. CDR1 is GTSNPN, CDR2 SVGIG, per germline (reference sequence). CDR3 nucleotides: TGTGCCAGCCACCTCGAATTTACAGGAGACGATGGCTACACCTTC. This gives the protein CASHLEFTGDDGYTF.

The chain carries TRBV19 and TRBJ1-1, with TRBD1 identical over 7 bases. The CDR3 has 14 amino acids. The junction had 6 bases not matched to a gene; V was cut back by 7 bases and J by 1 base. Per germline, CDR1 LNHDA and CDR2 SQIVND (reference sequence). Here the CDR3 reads CASTTTGSNTEAFF. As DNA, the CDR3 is TGTGCCAGTACCACGACAGGGTCGAACACTGAAGCTTTCTTT.

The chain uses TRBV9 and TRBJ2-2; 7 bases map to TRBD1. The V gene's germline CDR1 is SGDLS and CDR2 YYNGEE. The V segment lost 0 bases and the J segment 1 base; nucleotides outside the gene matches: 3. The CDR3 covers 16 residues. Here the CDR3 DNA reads TGTGCCAGCAGCGTAGAGGGACAGCAGAACACCGGGGAGCTGTTTTTT. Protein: CASSVEGQQNTGELFF.